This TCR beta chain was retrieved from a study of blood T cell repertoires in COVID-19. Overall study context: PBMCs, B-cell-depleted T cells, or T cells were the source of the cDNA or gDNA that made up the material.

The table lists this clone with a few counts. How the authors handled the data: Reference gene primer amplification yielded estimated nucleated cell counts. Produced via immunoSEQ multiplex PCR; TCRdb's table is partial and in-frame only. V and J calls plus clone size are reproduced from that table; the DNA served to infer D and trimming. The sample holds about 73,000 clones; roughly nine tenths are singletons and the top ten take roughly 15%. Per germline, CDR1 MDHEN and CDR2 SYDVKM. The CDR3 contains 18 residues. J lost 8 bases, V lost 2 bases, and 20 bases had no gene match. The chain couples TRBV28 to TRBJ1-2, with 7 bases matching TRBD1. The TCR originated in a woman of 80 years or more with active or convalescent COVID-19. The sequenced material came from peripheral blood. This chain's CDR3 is CASSLLPLYDRVGGGYTF. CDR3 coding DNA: TGTGCCAGCAGTTTACTTCCCCTATACGACAGGGTAGGAGGCGGCTACACCTTC.